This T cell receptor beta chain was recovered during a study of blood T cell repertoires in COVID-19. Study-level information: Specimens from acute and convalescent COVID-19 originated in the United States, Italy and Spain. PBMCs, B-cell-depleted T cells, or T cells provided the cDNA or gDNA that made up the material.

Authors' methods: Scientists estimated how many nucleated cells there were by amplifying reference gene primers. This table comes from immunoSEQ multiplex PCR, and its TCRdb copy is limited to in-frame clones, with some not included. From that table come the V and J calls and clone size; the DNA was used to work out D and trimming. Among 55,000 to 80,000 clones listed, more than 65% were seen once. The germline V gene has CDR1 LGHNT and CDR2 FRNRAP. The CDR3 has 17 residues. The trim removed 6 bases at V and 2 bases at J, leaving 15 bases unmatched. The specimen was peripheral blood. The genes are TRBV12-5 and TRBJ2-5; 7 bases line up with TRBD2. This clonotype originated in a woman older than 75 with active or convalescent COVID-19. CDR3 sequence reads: CASGPVAPQLAQETQYF. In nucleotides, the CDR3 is TGTGCTAGTGGCCCCGTGGCGCCACAACTAGCGCAAGAGACCCAGTACTTC. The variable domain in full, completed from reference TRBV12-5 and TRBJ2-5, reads DARVTQTPRHKVTEMGQEVTMRCQPILGHNTVFWYRQTMMQGLELLAYFRNRAPLDDSGMPKDRFSAEMPDATLATLKIQPSEPRDSAVYFCASGPVAPQLAQETQYFGPGTRLLVL.